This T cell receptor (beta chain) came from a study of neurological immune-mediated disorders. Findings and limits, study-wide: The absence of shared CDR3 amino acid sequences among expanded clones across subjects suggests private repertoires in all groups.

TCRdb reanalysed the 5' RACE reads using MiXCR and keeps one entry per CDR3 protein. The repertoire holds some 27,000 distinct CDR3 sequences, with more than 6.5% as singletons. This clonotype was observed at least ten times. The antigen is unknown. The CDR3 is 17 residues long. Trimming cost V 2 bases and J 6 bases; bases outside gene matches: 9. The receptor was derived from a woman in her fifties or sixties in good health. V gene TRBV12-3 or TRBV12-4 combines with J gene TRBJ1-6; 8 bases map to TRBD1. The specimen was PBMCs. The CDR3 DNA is TGTGCCAGCAGTTTAACCGGGACAGGTTCTCGTAATTCACCCCTCCACTTT. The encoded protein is CASSLTGTGSRNSPLHF.